This passage covers 23 T cell receptor beta chains from one sample sequenced in a study of human T cells and chemical hapten exposure. Time point meaning: pre-sensitization, week 0. The treatment is: therapeutic diphenylcyclopropenone sensitization with weekly scalp DPC. TCRdb re-derived calls from the RACE reads in MiXCR, one entry per CDR3 protein. Of more than 50,000 distinct CDR3 sequences detected, around 6.6% appear once; the ten largest clones hold 1.5% to 2%. The sequencing here drew on whole blood, taken in connection with sensitization to the hapten diphenylcyclopropenone (DPC). The receptors stem from a woman in her 30s with alopecia areata. Some clones in this sample may be carry-over from other donors' samples.

Many counts were recorded for this clonotype. The chain is built from TRBV10-3 and TRBJ2-3, with D possibly matching TRBD2 (5 bases). The CDR3 is made up of 15 amino acids. Germline assignment: CDR1 ENHRY and CDR2 SYGVKD. The V end was cut by 2 bases, the J end by 2 bases, with 11 bases between. CDR3 sequence reads: CAISERGSSTDTQYF. For the CDR3, the DNA is TGTGCCATCAGTGAGCGAGGGTCTTCCACAGATACGCAGTATTTT.

This clonotype has a count of ten or more. The rearrangement links TRBV15 to TRBJ1-4; D call uncertain. V shed 1 base and J shed 5 bases, with 8 bases lying between them. The CDR3 contains 14 residues. Germline V CDR1 and CDR2: LNHNV, YYDKDF (reference sequence). The CDR3 is CATSRGQNNEKLFF. The DNA of the CDR3 is TGTGCCACCAGCAGAGGCCAGAACAATGAAAAACTGTTTTTT.

This clonotype was counted many times. V is TRBV10-3 and J is TRBJ2-1; weak D call: TRBD1 (6 bases). This CDR3 is 11 amino acids long. Germline V gene data show CDR1 as ENHRY and CDR2 as SYGVKD. Trimming left V 3 bases short and J 13 bases short, with 10 bases between. The CDR3 coding sequence is TGTGCCATCAGTGATCTGACAGGCCAGTTCTTC. It translates to CAISDLTGQFF.

This clonotype showed up many times. V gene TRBV6-2 or TRBV6-3 combines with J gene TRBJ2-3, with D tentatively TRBD1 or TRBD2 (5 bases each). V was cut by 5 bases and J by 1 base, with 22 bases left in between. CDR3 length: 18 amino acids. The germline gives CDR1 MNHEY, CDR2 SVGEGT. CDR3 in DNA: TGTGCCAGCAGTGGCCGGCCGGGACCCAAGAAGGGCACAGATACGCAGTATTTT. Its translation: CASSGRPGPKKGTDTQYF.

V and J are TRBV6-5 and TRBJ2-2; TRBD2 is a possible D gene (7 bases). CDR1 and CDR2 (germline): MNHEY, SVGAGI. The CDR3 covers 16 residues. The V gene lost 10 bases and the J gene lost 3 bases, with 21 bases spanning the gap. CDR3 DNA sequence: TGTGCCACACGGGGAGGAGGGGGGGTCCACACCGGGGAGCTGTTTTTT. Its translation is CATRGGGGVHTGELFF.

This clonotype was found a few times. The chain is built from TRBV30 and TRBJ1-1; no reliable D call. This CDR3 contains 11 residues. The V end was cut by 0 bases, the J end by 7 bases, with 6 bases between. Germline loops: CDR1 GTSNPN, CDR2 SVGIG (reference sequence). This CDR3 is CAWSVSYEAFF. The CDR3 DNA is TGTGCCTGGAGTGTTTCTTATGAAGCTTTCTTT.

The chain has TRBV9 and TRBJ1-6; no definite D call. The V end lost 4 bases, the J end lost 7 bases, and 12 bases lay between the germline ends. This CDR3 region has 14 residues. The germline CDR1 and CDR2 sequences are SGDLS and YYNGEE. CDR3 residues: CASSKQNGNSPLHF. CDR3 nucleotides: TGTGCCAGCAGCAAACAAAACGGGAATTCACCCCTCCACTTT. The variable domain in full, completed from reference TRBV9 and TRBJ1-6, reads DSGVTQTPKHLITATGQRVTLRCSPRSGDLSVYWYQQSLDQGLQFLIQYYNGEERAKGNILERFSAQQFPDLHSELNLSSLELGDSALYFCASSKQNGNSPLHFGNGTRLTVT.

The sample holds many counts of this clonotype. The V call is TRBV20-1, the J call TRBJ2-5, with TRBD2 identical over 10 bases. V dropped 6 bases and J dropped 9; count of bases not matched to a gene: 10. The CDR3 sequence is 13 residues long. The germline V gene has CDR1 DFQATT and CDR2 SNEGSKA (reference sequence). CDR3 residues: CSASAGGAAAQYF. CDR3 coding DNA: TGCAGTGCGTCAGCGGGGGGGGCCGCGGCCCAGTACTTC.

The table lists this clonotype with many counts. The rearrangement links TRBV5-1 to TRBJ1-1; 9 bases are a match to TRBD1. This CDR3 has 14 residues. J was trimmed by 4 bases and V by 5 bases; bases with no gene match: 6. In germline, CDR1 is SGHRS, CDR2 YFSETQ. The CDR3 reads CASSPGTGTTEAFF. DNA of the CDR3: TGCGCCAGCAGTCCCGGGACAGGGACCACTGAAGCTTTCTTT.

The rearrangement links TRBV6-6 to TRBJ1-1, with D possibly TRBD1 on 5 matching bases. CDR3 length: 15 amino acids. Trimming took off 4 bases at V and 4 bases at J, with 16 bases between the two ends. CDR1 MNHNY and CDR2 SVGAGI come from the germline V gene (reference sequence). The CDR3 is CASSWGGGLGTEAFF. The CDR3 nucleotides read TGTGCCAGCAGTTGGGGGGGGGGACTGGGCACTGAAGCTTTCTTT.

This clonotype was found many times. This chain links TRBV20-1 with TRBJ2-3; D remains unclear. There are 12 residues in the CDR3. V was shortened by 5 bases and J by 0 bases, with 6 bases between the two germline ends. Germline loops: CDR1 DFQATT, CDR2 SNEGSKA (reference sequence). The CDR3 region is CSAPRSTDTQYF. In DNA, the CDR3 is TGCAGTGCTCCCCGCAGCACAGATACGCAGTATTTT.

A few counts support this clonotype. The genes are TRBV28 and TRBJ2-1; a weak D match, TRBD2 (6 bases). V was pared by 6 bases and J by 1 base, with 19 bases between. Germline values: CDR1 MDHEN, CDR2 SYDVKM. The CDR3 loop spans 17 amino acids. The DNA for the CDR3 is TGTGCCAGCAGAACTACCCGGGACTCCCGATCCTACAATGAGCAGTTCTTC. Amino acids: CASRTTRDSRSYNEQFF.

Many counts were recorded for this clonotype. The J gene is TRBJ1-3, the V gene TRBV29-1; D ambiguous. V lost 3 bases to trimming and J lost 0 bases, with 6 bases between them. The CDR3 sequence is 13 residues long. CDR1 is SQVTM, CDR2 ANQGSEA, per germline. CDR3 nucleotide sequence: TGCAGCGTTGAGGGCAGCTCTGGAAACACCATATATTTT. Encoded protein: CSVEGSSGNTIYF.

The table lists this clonotype with a few counts. The rearrangement uses TRBV6-1 and TRBJ1-5, with 9 bases fitting TRBD1. J lost 5 bases, V lost 7 bases, and 12 bases had no gene match. The CDR3 consists of 16 residues. Germline V gene lookup returns CDR1 MNHNS and CDR2 SASEGT. Here the CDR3 DNA reads TGTGCCAGCATTTTATGGGGACAGGGTACGGATCAGCCCCAGCATTTT. Its protein is CASILWGQGTDQPQHF.

This clonotype was recorded at least ten times. The chain links TRBV10-3 to TRBJ2-7; the D is unclear. V was cut by 0 bases and J by 5 bases, with 11 bases left in between. Germline V gene data show CDR1 as ENHRY and CDR2 as SYGVKD. The CDR3 is 14 residues long. CDR3 sequence reads: CAISESDLKNEQYF. The CDR3 DNA reads TGTGCCATCAGTGAGTCGGATCTTAAGAACGAGCAGTACTTC.

This clonotype was picked up many times. The V call is TRBV7-9, the J call TRBJ2-3; D is perhaps TRBD2 (5 bases). The CDR3 has 15 amino acids. V lost 6 bases, J lost 4 bases, and 17 bases lay in between. CDR1 is SEHNR, CDR2 FQNEAQ, per germline (reference sequence). CDR3: CASSIDGVRADTQYF. The CDR3 DNA reads as TGTGCCAGCAGTATCGACGGGGTTCGGGCAGATACGCAGTATTTT.

This clonotype was seen ten or more times. Written as DNA, the CDR3 is TGTGCCAGCAGTCCTTCCGGGGTTTCCTACGAGCAGTACTTC. Amino acids: CASSPSGVSYEQYF. This chain joins TRBV6-1 and TRBJ2-7, with D perhaps TRBD2 (5 bases). Germline values: CDR1 MNHNS, CDR2 SASEGT. Trimming left V 5 bases short and J 1 base short, with 12 bases between. This CDR3 is built from 14 residues.

This clonotype showed up just a few times. The genes are TRBV5-6 and TRBJ1-5; 9 nucleotides agree with TRBD1. Germline trimming cut 4 bases from V and 0 bases from J; bases unmatched to any gene: 2. Germline CDR1 reads SGHDT; CDR2 reads YYEEEE. The CDR3 contains 15 residues. The CDR3 is CASSPDRGSNQPQHF. Here the CDR3 DNA reads TGTGCCAGCAGCCCGGACAGGGGTAGCAATCAGCCCCAGCATTTT.

The sample holds a few counts of this clonotype. V and J are TRBV27 and TRBJ1-1; D call uncertain. The CDR3 totals 12 residues. Germline CDR1 is MNHEY and CDR2 is SMNVEV (reference sequence). The germline V and J ends were trimmed by 7 bases and 6 bases, with 12 bases remaining between them. The CDR3, as DNA: TGTGCCAGCATCGACCGATCGGCTGAAGCTTTCTTT. It translates to CASIDRSAEAFF.

This clonotype has at least ten counts. The chain recombines TRBV5-1 with TRBJ2-3, with a tentative D call TRBD2 (5 bases). Germline lookup yields CDR1 SGHRS and CDR2 YFSETQ. This CDR3 has 14 amino acids. With 5 bases removed from V and 1 base from J, the gap between germline ends came to 11 bases. The CDR3: CASSYGVGTDTQYF. The CDR3, as DNA: TGCGCCAGCAGTTACGGGGTTGGCACAGATACGCAGTATTTT. Full variable domain (outside the CDR3, taken from reference TRBV5-1 and TRBJ2-3): KAGVTQTPRYLIKTRGQQVTLSCSPISGHRSVSWYQQTPGQGLQFLFEYFSETQRNKGNFPGRFSGRQFSNSRSEMNVSTLELGDSALYLCASSYGVGTDTQYFGPGTRLTVL.

The V and J genes are TRBV6-2 or TRBV6-3 and TRBJ2-1, with a weak D call TRBD2 (5 bases). CDR1 is MNHEY and CDR2 is SVGEGT in the germline V gene. This CDR3 region has 15 residues. Trimming left V 5 bases short and J 15 bases short, with 26 bases between. The CDR3 protein is CASSPGTLGSTEGFF. The CDR3 nucleotides read TGTGCCAGCAGTCCCGGCACGCTAGGATCCACCGAGGGGTTCTTC.

This chain links TRBV20-1 with TRBJ1-5; 7 bases are a match to TRBD1. Germline CDR1 reads DFQATT; CDR2 reads SNEGSKA (reference sequence). The CDR3 runs 13 residues. V was clipped by 6 bases and J by 3 bases; unmatched bases: 5. Written as DNA, the CDR3 is TGCAGTGCCCGGACAGGAAACAATCAGCCCCAGCATTTT. Amino acid sequence: CSARTGNNQPQHF.

This clonotype has a count of ten or more. The chain uses TRBV5-1 and TRBJ1-1; D is undetermined. Germline V gene lookup returns CDR1 SGHRS and CDR2 YFSETQ. Trimming removed 2 bases from V and 3 bases from J, with 8 bases in between. The length of the CDR3 is 13 residues. The CDR3 DNA is TGCGCCAGCAGCTTTGGTCTGGACACTGAAGCTTTCTTT. This codes for CASSFGLDTEAFF.